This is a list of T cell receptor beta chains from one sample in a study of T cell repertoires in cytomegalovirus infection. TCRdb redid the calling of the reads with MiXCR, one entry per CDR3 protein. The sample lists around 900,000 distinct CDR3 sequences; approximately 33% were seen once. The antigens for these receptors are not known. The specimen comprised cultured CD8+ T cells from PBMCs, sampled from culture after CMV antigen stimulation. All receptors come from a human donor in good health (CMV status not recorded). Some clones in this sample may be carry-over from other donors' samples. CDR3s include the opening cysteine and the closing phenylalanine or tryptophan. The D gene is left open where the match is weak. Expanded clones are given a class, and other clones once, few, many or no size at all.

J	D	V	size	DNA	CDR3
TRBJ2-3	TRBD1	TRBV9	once	TGTGCCAGCAGCGTTTCCAGGGGGCGATCGGCAGATACGCAGTATTTT	CASSVSRGRSADTQYF
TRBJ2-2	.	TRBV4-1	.	TGCGCCAGCAGCCAAGCACAGGGACCCGGGGAGCTGTTTTTT	CASSQAQGPGELFF
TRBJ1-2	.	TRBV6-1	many	TGTGCCAGCGGTTTCGCCGCAGGACCTAACTATGGCTACACCTTC	CASGFAAGPNYGYTF
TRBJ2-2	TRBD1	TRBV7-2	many	TGTGCCAGCAGCAACTCAGGGGGAACCGGGGAGCTGTTTTTT	CASSNSGGTGELFF
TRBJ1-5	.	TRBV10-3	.	TGTGCCATCAGTGAGTATACTATCTATACTAAGGATCAGCCCCAGCATTTT	CAISEYTIYTKDQPQHF
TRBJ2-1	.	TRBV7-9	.	TGTGCCAGCAGCTTATCGGGGGCGGGGACCTCCTACAATGAGCAGTTCTTC	CASSLSGAGTSYNEQFF
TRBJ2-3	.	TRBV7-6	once	TGTGCCAGCAGCTTGAGTCTTAGCTGGGGGGAGCAGTATTTT	CASSLSLSWGEQYF
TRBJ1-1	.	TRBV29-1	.	TGCAGCGTTGAACGACTTGTACCTATGAACACTGAAGCTTTCTTT	CSVERLVPMNTEAFF
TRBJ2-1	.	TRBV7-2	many	TGTGCCAGCAGCTTAAGGTATGAGCAGTTCTTC	CASSLRYEQFF
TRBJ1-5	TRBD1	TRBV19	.	TGTGCCAGTAAGTGGAGGGGGCAAAGTCAGCCCCAGCATTTT	CASKWRGQSQPQHF
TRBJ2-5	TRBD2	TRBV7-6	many	TGTGCCAGCAGCTCGCCCCGGGGACTAGCGGGGGGGCCAGAAGAGACCCAGTACTTC	CASSSPRGLAGGPEETQYF
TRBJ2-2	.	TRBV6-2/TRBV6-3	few	TGTGCCAGCAGCCCCGACAGGAGGGAGCTGTTTTTT	CASSPDRRELFF
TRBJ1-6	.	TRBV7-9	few	TGTGCCAGTTGTAAGGGTGGAAATTCACCCCTCCACTTT	CASCKGGNSPLHF
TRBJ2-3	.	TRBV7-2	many	TGTGCCAGCAGCCCGGGACCACTCACAGATACGCAGTATTTT	CASSPGPLTDTQYF
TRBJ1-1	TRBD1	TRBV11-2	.	TGTGCCAGCAGCCCGTGGACAGGGGCCAGGAACACTGAAGCTTTCTTT	CASSPWTGARNTEAFF
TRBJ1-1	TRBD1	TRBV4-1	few	TGCGCCAGCAGCCAAGAGAGACAGGGCACTGAAGCTTTCTTT	CASSQERQGTEAFF
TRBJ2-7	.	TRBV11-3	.	TGTGCCAGCAGCTTAGGGCATACCGGCTCCTACGAGCAGTACTTC	CASSLGHTGSYEQYF
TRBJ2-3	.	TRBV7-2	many	TGTGCCAGCAGCTTAAGCCCGGGCAGGAATATTGATACGCAGTATTTT	CASSLSPGRNIDTQYF
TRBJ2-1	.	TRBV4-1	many	TGCGCCAGCAGCCAACCCCTTCCACGCGGGACAGTAAATTACAATGAGCAGTTCTTC	CASSQPLPRGTVNYNEQFF
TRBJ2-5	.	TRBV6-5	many	TGTGCCAGCAGTTACTCGGGGGGGGGCGAGACCCAGTACTTC	CASSYSGGGETQYF
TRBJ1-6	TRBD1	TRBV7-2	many	TGTGCCAGCAGCTTAGACAGGGGAGCCTCCTATAATTCACCCCTCCACTTT	CASSLDRGASYNSPLHF
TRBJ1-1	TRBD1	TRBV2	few	TGTGCCAGCAGTGATGGACAGGGCCAAACCCTGAGAATCAACACTGAAGCTTTCTTT	CASSDGQGQTLRINTEAFF
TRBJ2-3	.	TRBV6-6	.	TGTGCCAGCAGTTACTCGGGTGCGGGGGCCCCCAAAGGGACAGATACGCAGTATTTT	CASSYSGAGAPKGTDTQYF
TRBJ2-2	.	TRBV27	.	TGTGCCAGCAGTTTACCACCGGCACCCCGGGACACCGGGGAGCTGTTTTTT	CASSLPPAPRDTGELFF
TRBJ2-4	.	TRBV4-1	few	TGCGCCAGCAGCGATCAAGGGAACATTCAGTACTTC	CASSDQGNIQYF
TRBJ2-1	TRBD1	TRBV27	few	TGTGCCAGCAGTCCAAGGGACAGGGATGAGCAGTTCTTC	CASSPRDRDEQFF
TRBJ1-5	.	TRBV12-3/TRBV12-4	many	TGTGCCAGCAGTTCTACGGAGTATAGCAATCAGCCCCAGCATTTT	CASSSTEYSNQPQHF
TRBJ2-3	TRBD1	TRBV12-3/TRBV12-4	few	TGTGCCAGCAGTCCTGGGGCAGGGGGAGATACGCAGTATTTT	CASSPGAGGDTQYF
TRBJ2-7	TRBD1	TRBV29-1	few	TGCAGCGTTAGAGGACAGGGGCGGGACGAGCAGTACTTC	CSVRGQGRDEQYF
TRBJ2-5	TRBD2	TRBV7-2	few	TGTGCCAGCAGCGGACCGAGGACTAGCGGGGGGAACTCCCAAGAGACCCAGTACTTC	CASSGPRTSGGNSQETQYF
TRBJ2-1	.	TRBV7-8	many	TGTGCCAGCAGCTTTTTGGCGGCGAGCTCCTACAATGAGCAGTTCTTC	CASSFLAASSYNEQFF
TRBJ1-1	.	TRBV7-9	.	TGTGCCAGCAGCCCACACAGGAATCAGAACACTGAAGCTTTCTTT	CASSPHRNQNTEAFF
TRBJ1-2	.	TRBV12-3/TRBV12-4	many	TGTGCCAGCAGTCGCCAGGGAGCTGACTATGGCTACACCTTC	CASSRQGADYGYTF
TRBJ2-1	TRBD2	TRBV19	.	TGTGCCAGTAGTATGGCGGGGGGGCCCAATGAGCAGTTCTTC	CASSMAGGPNEQFF
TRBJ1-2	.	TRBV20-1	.	TGCAGTGCTAGGTGGGTTGTGCAGCCGCTCAACTATGGCTACACCTTC	CSARWVVQPLNYGYTF
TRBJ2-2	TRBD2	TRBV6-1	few	TGTGCCAGCAGTGAATGGGCGGGGGCCGGGGAGCTGTTTTTT	CASSEWAGAGELFF
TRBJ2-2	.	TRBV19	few	TGTGCCAGCCTATCATCCTTGACAGGGATCGGGAGACGGACCGGGGAGCTGTTTTTT	CASLSSLTGIGRRTGELFF
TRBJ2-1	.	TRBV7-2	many	TGTGCCAGCAGCTTGGTGGCCCCCCCCTACAATGAGCAGTTCTTC	CASSLVAPPYNEQFF
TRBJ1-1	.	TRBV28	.	TGTGCCAGCAGCCTCGCGATTGGGGGATACACTGAAGCTTTCTTT	CASSLAIGGYTEAFF
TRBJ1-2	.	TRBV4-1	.	TGCGCCAGCAGCCAAGAGTCCTCTTATGGCTACACCTTC	CASSQESSYGYTF
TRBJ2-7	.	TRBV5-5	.	TGTGCCAGCAGCCAGAACTACCTAATTGGAGAGCAGTACTTC	CASSQNYLIGEQYF
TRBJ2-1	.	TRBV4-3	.	TGCGCCAGCAGCCAGTCAGGGGAGGGGAATGAGCAGTTCTTC	CASSQSGEGNEQFF
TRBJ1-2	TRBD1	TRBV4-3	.	TGCGCCAGCAGCCAAGTGGACAGGGGAGTAAATGGCTACACCTTC	CASSQVDRGVNGYTF
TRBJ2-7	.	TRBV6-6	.	TGTGCCAGCAGTGACCCCGGGCCTAGCTCCTACGAGCAGTACTTC	CASSDPGPSSYEQYF
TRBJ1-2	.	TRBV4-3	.	TGCGCCAGCAGCCAAGATCCCCATGGTGGTGATGGCTACACCTTC	CASSQDPHGGDGYTF
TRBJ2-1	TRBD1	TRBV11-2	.	TGTGCCAGCAGCTTAGTGTGGCAGGGGGCAGGGGAGCAGTTCTTC	CASSLVWQGAGEQFF
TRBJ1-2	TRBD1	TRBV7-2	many	TGTGCCAGCAGCATAGCCCCGCCTTACAGGGGAACTAACTATGGCTACACCTTC	CASSIAPPYRGTNYGYTF
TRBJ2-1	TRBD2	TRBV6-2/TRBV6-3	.	TGTGCCAGCAGCCCGCCCGGGACTAGTACGTACTACAATGAGCAGTTCTTC	CASSPPGTSTYYNEQFF
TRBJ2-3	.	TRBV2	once	TGTGCCAGCAAGGGCGAAAGAAGGACAGATACGCAGTATTTT	CASKGERRTDTQYF
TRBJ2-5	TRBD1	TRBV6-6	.	TGTGCCAGCAACATTGCAGGGGGCTGGGAGACCCAGTACTTC	CASNIAGGWETQYF